The 30 T cell receptor beta chains below all came from one sample that was sequenced in a study of blood T cell repertoires in COVID-19. Libraries were prepared by immunoSEQ multiplex PCR; TCRdb keeps only in-frame clonotypes and omits some of them. This table holds fewer than 250,000 clones, around 87% found once. Source material: PBMCs or T cells enriched from blood (not recorded which). All receptors derive from a man between 25 and 39 years old in a cohort exposed to, infected with or recovered from COVID-19 (not recorded which).

This clone was counted a few times. The chain carries TRBV2 and TRBJ1-2, with D possibly being TRBD1 (6 bases). V was pared by 7 bases and J by 4 bases, with 16 bases between. This CDR3 is built from 14 residues. Germline V CDR1 and CDR2: SNHLY, FYNNEI. CDR3 loop: CASIYQGTGYGYTF. The DNA of the CDR3 is TGTGCCAGCATATATCAGGGGACCGGCTATGGCTACACCTTC.

The CDR3 loop reads CASIRDTVRETQYF. CDR3 DNA sequence: TGTGCCAGTATTCGGGACACAGTCCGGGAGACCCAGTACTTC. V usage is TRBV6-5 and J usage is TRBJ2-5; possibly TRBD1 for D (6 bases). CDR3 size: 14 residues. Germline CDR1 is MNHEY and CDR2 is SVGAGI. The V gene lost 9 bases and the J gene lost 5 bases, with 19 bases spanning the gap.

The chain's CDR3 is CASSLAIPGQGTGELFF. Written as DNA, the CDR3 is TGTGCCAGCAGCTTAGCGATCCCGGGACAGGGGACCGGGGAGCTGTTTTTT. This chain joins TRBV7-8 and TRBJ2-2, with TRBD1 matching over 10 bases. The CDR3 is made up of 17 amino acids. Germline lookup yields CDR1 SGHVS and CDR2 FQNEAQ. V lost 0 bases to trimming and J lost 5 bases; unmatched junction nucleotides: 6.

The V call is TRBV6-2 or TRBV6-3, the J call TRBJ1-3, with 9 bases lining up with TRBD1. CDR1 and CDR2 from the germline V gene are MNHEY and SVGEGT. CDR3 length equals 16 residues. J was trimmed by 4 bases and V by 5 bases; bases with no gene match: 9. This chain's CDR3 is CASSRQQGASGNTIYF. The CDR3 DNA sequence: TGTGCCAGCAGTCGCCAACAGGGGGCTTCAGGAAACACCATATATTTT.

The V and J genes are TRBV10-2 and TRBJ1-2, with D possibly being TRBD1 (5 bases). V was shortened by 0 bases and J by 3 bases, with 11 bases between the two germline ends. The germline CDR1 and CDR2 sequences are WSHSY and SAAADI. The CDR3 totals 15 residues. The CDR3 loop reads CASSESLRGDYGYTF. Written as DNA, the CDR3 is TGCGCCAGCAGTGAGTCGCTTAGGGGCGACTATGGCTACACCTTC.

The V and J genes are TRBV3-1 (or the pseudogene TRBV3-2) and TRBJ1-5, with a possible D match to TRBD1 (5 bases). V gave up 4 bases and J gave up 7 bases, with 11 bases separating them. This CDR3 comprises 13 residues. Germline CDR1 LGHDT, CDR2 YNNKEL (reference sequence). The CDR3 sequence: CASSPGWYQPQHF. The CDR3 region has the DNA TGTGCCAGCAGCCCAGGGTGGTACCAGCCCCAGCATTTT.

This sequence joins TRBV28 and TRBJ2-4; 7 bases fit TRBD1. The CDR3 is 12 residues long. With 6 bases clipped from V and 10 bases from J, the junction kept 6 bases outside the gene matches. Germline CDR1 is MDHEN and CDR2 is SYDVKM. This chain's CDR3 is CASSNRGVIQYF. Here the CDR3 DNA reads TGTGCCAGCAGCAACAGGGGAGTTATTCAGTACTTC.

V gene TRBV2 combines with J gene TRBJ2-1; 7 bases are a match to TRBD2. The length of the CDR3 is 15 residues. The V gene end was trimmed by 7 bases and the J gene end by 2 bases; junction bases not matched to a gene: 8. Germline V CDR1 and CDR2: SNHLY, FYNNEI. The CDR3 DNA reads TGTGCCAGCACCGCGACGGGAGGCCCCTACAATGAGCAGTTCTTC. Residues: CASTATGGPYNEQFF.

This sequence joins TRBV12-3 or TRBV12-4 and TRBJ1-5; 7 nucleotides match TRBD1. This CDR3 comprises 13 residues. V dropped 5 bases and J dropped 8; count of bases not matched to a gene: 6. The CDR3 sequence is CASSPNRGEPQHF. The CDR3 nucleotides read TGTGCCAGCAGTCCCAACAGGGGAGAGCCCCAGCATTTT.

V is TRBV14 and J is TRBJ2-3; the match to TRBD2 covers 13 bases. The CDR3 has 17 residues. Germline CDR1 SGHDN, CDR2 FVKESK. V lost 1 base and J lost 5; bases outside the gene matches: 6. CDR3 sequence: CASSQALAGGPGDTQYF. The DNA for the CDR3 is TGTGCCAGCAGCCAAGCACTAGCGGGAGGGCCGGGAGATACGCAGTATTTT.

The chain uses TRBV6-4 and TRBJ2-7; 14 bases match TRBD2. V gave up 6 bases and J gave up 5 bases; unmatched junction bases: 6. CDR3 length equals 15 residues. The germline CDR1 and CDR2 sequences are MRHNA and SNTAGT. DNA for the CDR3: TGTGCCAGCAGCGTTGGGACTAGCGGGAGTGACGAGCAGTACTTC. Protein product: CASSVGTSGSDEQYF.

The chain has TRBV11-2 and TRBJ2-1; D is unclear. V was cut by 3 bases and J by 7 bases, with 10 bases left in between. The CDR3 runs to 13 residues. CDR1 is SGHAT and CDR2 is FQNNGV in the germline V gene. For the CDR3, the DNA is TGTGCCAGCAGCTTTGCCAACCAGAATGAGCAGTTCTTC. Its translation: CASSFANQNEQFF.

V usage is TRBV11-3 and J usage is TRBJ2-2; D might be TRBD2 (5 bases). The CDR3 totals 16 residues. With 5 bases removed from V and 3 bases from J, the gap between germline ends came to 16 bases. CDR1 and CDR2 from the germline V gene are SGHNT and YENEEA. CDR3 sequence (DNA): TGTGCCAGCAGCCGTATCGGGCTCGGGGACACCGGGGAGCTGTTTTTT. It is translated as CASSRIGLGDTGELFF. Full variable domain (rest looked up from reference TRBV11-3 and TRBJ2-2): EAGVVQSPRYKIIEKKQPVAFWCNPISGHNTLYWYLQNLGQGPELLIRYENEEAVDDSQLPKDRFSAERLKGVDSTLKIQPAELGDSAVYLCASSRIGLGDTGELFFGEGSRLTVL.

CDR3 nucleotides: TGTGCCAGCAGCTTAGGTCAGGGGATCAATGAAGCTTTCTTT. As protein: CASSLGQGINEAFF. The genes are TRBV11-2 and TRBJ1-1; D is perhaps TRBD1 (6 bases). The germline V gene has CDR1 SGHAT and CDR2 FQNNGV. V lost 1 base and J 7 bases, leaving 13 bases between the germline ends. This CDR3 spans 14 amino acids. Together with reference TRBV11-2 and TRBJ1-1, the CDR3 gives the full variable domain: EAGVAQSPRYKIIEKRQSVAFWCNPISGHATLYWYQQILGQGPKLLIQFQNNGVVDDSQLPKDRFSAERLKGVDSTLKIQPAKLEDSAVYLCASSLGQGINEAFFGQGTRLTVV.

The chain couples TRBV14 to TRBJ2-1; 10 bases are shared with TRBD2. This CDR3 comprises 16 residues. J was trimmed by 3 bases and V by 3 bases; bases with no gene match: 5. Germline lookup yields CDR1 SGHDN and CDR2 FVKESK. CDR3 bases: TGTGCCAGCAGCCAGGGACTAGCGCTTTACTACAATGAGCAGTTCTTC. It encodes CASSQGLALYYNEQFF.

The rearrangement links TRBV7-9 to TRBJ2-7; 9 positions match TRBD2. The CDR3 runs 15 residues. Germline V gives CDR1 SEHNR, CDR2 FQNEAQ (reference sequence). The V segment lost 2 bases and the J segment 2 bases; nucleotides outside the gene matches: 4. CDR3 nucleotide sequence: TGTGCCAGCAGCTTAATCCTAGCGGGGCCCTACGAGCAGTACTTC. It yields the protein CASSLILAGPYEQYF.

The V gene is TRBV27, the J gene TRBJ1-4, with TRBD1 matching over 8 bases. CDR1 MNHEY and CDR2 SMNVEV come from the germline V gene (reference sequence). V gave up 3 bases and J gave up 7 bases; unmatched junction bases: 7. The CDR3 spans 15 residues. The CDR3 DNA is TGTGCCAGCAGTTTGGGACAGGCTAGGGTTGAAAAACTGTTTTTT. Amino acid sequence: CASSLGQARVEKLFF.

The V call is TRBV5-1, the J call TRBJ1-2; 10 positions match TRBD1. The CDR3 covers 16 residues. V lost 3 bases and J lost 4; bases outside the gene matches: 9. Looked up from germline, CDR1 is SGHRS and CDR2 is YFSETQ. In DNA form, the CDR3 reads TGCGCCAGCAGCTCACTGGACAGGGGGACCGGCTATGGCTACACCTTC. Its translation is CASSSLDRGTGYGYTF.

The V call is TRBV18, the J call TRBJ1-2, with D maybe TRBD1 (5 bases). V shed 5 bases and J shed 5 bases, with 24 bases lying between them. This CDR3 is 17 amino acids long. Germline lookup yields CDR1 KGHSH and CDR2 LQKENI. The CDR3 sequence is CASSSYRNSGARYGYTF. DNA for the CDR3: TGTGCCAGCTCATCATACCGGAACAGTGGGGCCAGATATGGCTACACCTTC.

This chain joins TRBV3-1 (or the pseudogene TRBV3-2) and TRBJ2-3; 9 positions match TRBD2. V trimming: 0 bases; J trimming: 4 bases; junction bases outside the gene matches: 5. There are 16 residues in the CDR3. In germline, CDR1 is LGHDT, CDR2 YNNKEL (reference sequence). CDR3 DNA sequence: TGTGCCAGCAGCCAAGAGGGCGGGAGGGGGGCAGATACGCAGTATTTT. Its protein product is CASSQEGGRGADTQYF.

The V call is TRBV7-2, the J call TRBJ1-1; TRBD1 aligns across 10 bases. The junction had 6 bases not matched to a gene; V was cut back by 4 bases and J by 4 bases. The length of the CDR3 is 15 residues. From germline, CDR1 is SGHTA and CDR2 FQGNSA. The CDR3 sequence is CASSSRQGAATEAFF. The CDR3, as DNA: TGTGCCAGCAGCTCCCGACAGGGGGCGGCCACTGAAGCTTTCTTT. Looking up the rest from reference TRBV7-2 and TRBJ1-1 gives the full variable domain: GAGVSQSPSNKVTEKGKDVELRCDPISGHTALYWYRQSLGQGLEFLIYFQGNSAPDKSGLPSDRFSAERTGGSVSTLTIQRTQQEDSAVYLCASSSRQGAATEAFFGQGTRLTVV.

This rearrangement joins TRBV28 to TRBJ1-5; D remains ambiguous. Trimming removed 2 bases from V and 13 bases from J, with 15 bases in between. From germline, CDR1 is MDHEN and CDR2 SYDVKM. The CDR3 spans 13 residues. The CDR3 region has the DNA TGTGCCAGCAGTTTAGAGGGCGCACTCCGTCAGCATTTT. It codes for CASSLEGALRQHF.

This chain joins TRBV2 and TRBJ1-1; D is possibly TRBD1 (5 bases). The CDR3 contains 12 residues. V lost 9 bases, J lost 1 base, and 9 bases lay in between. Per germline, CDR1 SNHLY and CDR2 FYNNEI. CDR3 coding DNA: TGTGCCAGTCCTCAGGGGAACACTGAAGCTTTCTTT. This sequence encodes CASPQGNTEAFF.

V and J are TRBV7-8 and TRBJ2-2, with 7 positions matching TRBD1. This CDR3 is 15 amino acids long. The V gene's germline CDR1 is SGHVS and CDR2 FQNEAQ. V dropped 6 bases and J dropped 1; count of bases not matched to a gene: 5. CDR3 amino acids: CASRNDRVNTGELFF. The CDR3 coding sequence is TGTGCCAGCAGGAACGACAGGGTGAACACCGGGGAGCTGTTTTTT.

The chain recombines TRBV10-1 with TRBJ2-7, with D maybe TRBD2 (5 bases). The CDR3 sequence is 12 residues long. Per the germline V gene, CDR1 is WNHNN and CDR2 is SYGVQD (reference sequence). Trimming took 3 bases from V and 6 from J, leaving 9 bases between them. Here the CDR3 DNA reads TGCGCCAGCAGTGACAACCGGGGCGAGCAGTACTTC. Its translation is CASSDNRGEQYF.

The chain links TRBV5-1 to TRBJ1-2; TRBD1 matches at 12 bases. The germline CDR1 and CDR2 sequences are SGHRS and YFSETQ. The length of the CDR3 is 17 residues. With V trimmed by 0 bases and J by 5 bases, 8 bases remained unmatched. This CDR3 reads CASSLAGTGGAGYGYTF. CDR3 nucleotide sequence: TGCGCCAGCAGCTTGGCCGGGACAGGGGGCGCAGGTTATGGCTACACCTTC.

This rearrangement joins TRBV28 to TRBJ2-2; 7 nucleotides align to TRBD1. The V gene end was trimmed by 5 bases and the J gene end by 4 bases; junction bases not matched to a gene: 10. This CDR3 comprises 16 residues. Germline lookup yields CDR1 MDHEN and CDR2 SYDVKM. CDR3 nucleotide sequence: TGTGCCAGCAGTCCCCCGGTTACAGGGGTCACCGGGGAGCTGTTTTTT. Translating it yields CASSPPVTGVTGELFF.

The rearrangement links TRBV29-1 to TRBJ2-1; unclear D gene. The CDR3 totals 12 residues. Per the germline V gene, CDR1 is SQVTM and CDR2 is ANQGSEA. The V end lost 0 bases, the J end lost 6 bases, and 6 bases lay between the germline ends. CDR3 in amino acids: CSVEESGNEQFF. The CDR3, as DNA: TGCAGCGTTGAAGAATCGGGCAATGAGCAGTTCTTC.

V gene TRBV3-1 (or the pseudogene TRBV3-2) combines with J gene TRBJ2-1; TRBD2 matches at 11 bases. V shed 4 bases and J 6 bases; nucleotides not matched to a gene: 5. The CDR3 consists of 15 residues. CDR1 and CDR2 (germline): LGHDT, YNNKEL (reference sequence). CDR3 coding DNA: TGTGCCAGCAGCCTAACTAGCGGGAGTCTCAATGAGCAGTTCTTC. It codes for CASSLTSGSLNEQFF.

The rearrangement links TRBV27 to TRBJ2-7, with D possibly TRBD1 on 5 matching bases. The CDR3 spans 16 residues. The V end lost 5 bases, the J end lost 1 base, and 18 bases lay between the germline ends. CDR1 is MNHEY, CDR2 SMNVEV, per germline (reference sequence). This CDR3 is CASSPIHTKGSYEQYF. For the CDR3, the DNA is TGTGCCAGCAGTCCCATACACACAAAGGGGTCCTACGAGCAGTACTTC.